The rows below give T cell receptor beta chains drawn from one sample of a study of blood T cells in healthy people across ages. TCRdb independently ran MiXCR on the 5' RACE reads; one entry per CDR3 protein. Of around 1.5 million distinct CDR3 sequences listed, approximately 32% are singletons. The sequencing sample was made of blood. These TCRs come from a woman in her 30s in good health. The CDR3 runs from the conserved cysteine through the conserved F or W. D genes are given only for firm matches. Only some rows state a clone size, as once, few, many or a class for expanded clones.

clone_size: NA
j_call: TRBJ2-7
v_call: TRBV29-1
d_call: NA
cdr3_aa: CSVRDTYYKWQYF
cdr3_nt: TGCAGCGTCCGGGACACCTACTACAAATGGCAGTACTTC

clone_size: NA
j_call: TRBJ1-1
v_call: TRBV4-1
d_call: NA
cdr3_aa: CASSQDDRGENTEAFF
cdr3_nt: TGCGCCAGCAGCCAAGATGACCGGGGCGAGAACACTGAAGCTTTCTTT

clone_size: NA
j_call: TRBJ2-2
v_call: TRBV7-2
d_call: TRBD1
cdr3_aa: CASSLVSQGAIYAGELFF
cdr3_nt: TGTGCCAGCAGCTTAGTATCACAGGGGGCGATCTACGCCGGGGAGCTGTTTTTT

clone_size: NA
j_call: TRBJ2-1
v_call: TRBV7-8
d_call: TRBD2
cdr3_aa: CASSSPALADFNEQFF
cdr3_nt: TGTGCCAGCAGCTCTCCTGCACTAGCGGATTTCAATGAGCAGTTCTTC

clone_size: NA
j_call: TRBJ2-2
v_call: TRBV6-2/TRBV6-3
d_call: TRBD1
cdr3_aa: CASIPDRGNTGELFF
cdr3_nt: TGTGCCAGCATTCCCGACAGGGGTAACACCGGGGAGCTGTTTTTT

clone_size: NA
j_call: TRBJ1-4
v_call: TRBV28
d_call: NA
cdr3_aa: CASSQEREKLFF
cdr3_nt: TGTGCCAGCAGTCAGGAACGTGAAAAACTGTTTTTT

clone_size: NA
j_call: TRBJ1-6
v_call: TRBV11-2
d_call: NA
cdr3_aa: CASSLTPGPNSPLHF
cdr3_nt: TGTGCCAGCAGCTTAACTCCAGGGCCGAATTCACCCCTCCACTTT

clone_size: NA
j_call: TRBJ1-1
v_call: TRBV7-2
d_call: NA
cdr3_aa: CASSSPAGGWDTEAFF
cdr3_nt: TGTGCCAGCAGCTCGCCCGCGGGGGGGTGGGACACTGAAGCTTTCTTT

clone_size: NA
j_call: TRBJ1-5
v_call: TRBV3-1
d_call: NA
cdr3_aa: CASSQEKSSRGSNQPQHF
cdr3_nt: TGTGCCAGCAGCCAAGAGAAGTCATCAAGGGGGAGCAATCAGCCCCAGCATTTT

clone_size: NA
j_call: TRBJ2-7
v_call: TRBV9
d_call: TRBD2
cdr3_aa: CASSVGLAGIYEQYF
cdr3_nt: TGTGCCAGCAGCGTAGGTCTAGCGGGGATCTACGAGCAGTACTTC

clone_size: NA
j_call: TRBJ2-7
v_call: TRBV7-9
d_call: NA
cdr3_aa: CASSYTGLREQYF
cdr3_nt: TGTGCCAGCAGCTATACCGGACTCCGGGAGCAGTACTTC

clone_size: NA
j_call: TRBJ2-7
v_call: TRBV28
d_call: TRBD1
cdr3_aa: CASSLSPVGTGIHEQYF
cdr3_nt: TGTGCCAGCAGCCTCTCCCCGGTGGGGACAGGGATTCACGAGCAGTACTTC

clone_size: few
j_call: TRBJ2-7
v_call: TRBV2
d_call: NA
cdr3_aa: CASRTLRQGVNEQYF
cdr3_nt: TGTGCCAGCAGGACTCTCCGCCAGGGTGTCAACGAGCAGTACTTC

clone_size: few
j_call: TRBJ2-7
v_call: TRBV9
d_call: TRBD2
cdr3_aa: CASSTSAGEQYF
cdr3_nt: TGTGCCAGCAGCACTAGCGCGGGGGAGCAGTACTTC

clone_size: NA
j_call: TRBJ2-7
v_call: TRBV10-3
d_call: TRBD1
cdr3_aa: CAISGVGAGGSYEQYF
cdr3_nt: TGTGCCATCAGTGGAGTAGGGGCAGGGGGCTCCTACGAGCAGTACTTC

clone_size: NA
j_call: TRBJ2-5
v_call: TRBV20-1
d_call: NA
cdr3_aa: CSALAQETQYF
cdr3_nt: TGCAGTGCACTCGCGCAAGAGACCCAGTACTTC

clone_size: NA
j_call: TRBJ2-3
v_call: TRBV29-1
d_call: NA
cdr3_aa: CSVSGRRASDTQYF
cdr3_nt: TGCAGCGTTTCTGGAAGGAGGGCATCAGATACGCAGTATTTT

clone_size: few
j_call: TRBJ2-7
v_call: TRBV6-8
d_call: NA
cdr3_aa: CASSYRMHDSYEQYF
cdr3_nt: TGTGCCAGCAGTTACCGTATGCATGACTCCTACGAGCAGTACTTC

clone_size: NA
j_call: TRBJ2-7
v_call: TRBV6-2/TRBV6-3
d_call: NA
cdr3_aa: CASSYPRHYEQYF
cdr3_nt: TGTGCCAGCAGTTATCCCCGACACTACGAGCAGTACTTC

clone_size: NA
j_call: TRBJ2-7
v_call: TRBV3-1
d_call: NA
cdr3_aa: CASSRYYEQYF
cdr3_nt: TGTGCCAGCAGCCGGTACTACGAGCAGTACTTC

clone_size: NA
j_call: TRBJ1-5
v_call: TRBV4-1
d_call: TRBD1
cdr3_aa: CASSRQGTEDQPQHF
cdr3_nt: TGCGCCAGCAGCCGACAGGGGACAGAGGATCAGCCCCAGCATTTT

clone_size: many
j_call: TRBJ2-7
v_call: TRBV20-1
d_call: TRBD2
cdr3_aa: CSARELAAYEQYF
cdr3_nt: TGCAGTGCTAGAGAACTAGCGGCCTACGAGCAGTACTTC

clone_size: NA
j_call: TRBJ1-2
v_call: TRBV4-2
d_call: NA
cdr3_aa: CASSQEQGENCGYTF
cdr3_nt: TGTGCCAGCAGCCAAGAGCAGGGCGAAAACTGTGGCTACACCTTC

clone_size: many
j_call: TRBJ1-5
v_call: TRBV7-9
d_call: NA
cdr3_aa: CASSRSSGRDSNQPQHF
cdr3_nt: TGTGCCAGCAGCCGCAGTTCCGGACGGGACAGCAATCAGCCCCAGCATTTT

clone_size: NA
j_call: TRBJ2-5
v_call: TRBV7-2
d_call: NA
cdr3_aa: CASSLDGRVEEAQYF
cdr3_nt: TGTGCCAGCAGCTTAGATGGAAGGGTAGAAGAGGCCCAGTACTTC

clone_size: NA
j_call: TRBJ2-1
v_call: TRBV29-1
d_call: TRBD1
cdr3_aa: CSTNKPGQGWGEQFF
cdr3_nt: TGCAGCACTAACAAACCGGGACAGGGTTGGGGTGAGCAGTTCTTC

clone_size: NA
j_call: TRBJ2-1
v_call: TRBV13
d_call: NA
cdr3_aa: CASSDGSRSYGEQFF
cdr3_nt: TGTGCCAGCAGCGACGGGAGTCGGTCCTACGGTGAGCAGTTCTTC

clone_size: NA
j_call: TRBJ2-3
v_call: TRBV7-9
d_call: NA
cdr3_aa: CAGGRQNTDTQYF
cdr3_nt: TGTGCCGGGGGGAGGCAGAACACAGATACGCAGTATTTT

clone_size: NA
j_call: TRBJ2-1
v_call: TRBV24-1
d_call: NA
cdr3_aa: CATSDLTDNEQFF
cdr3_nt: TGTGCCACCAGTGATTTGACCGACAATGAGCAGTTCTTC

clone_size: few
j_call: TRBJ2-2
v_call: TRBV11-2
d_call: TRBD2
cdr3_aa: CASSLVRSGERFF
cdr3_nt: TGTGCCAGCAGCTTAGTTCGCAGCGGGGAGCGGTTTTTT

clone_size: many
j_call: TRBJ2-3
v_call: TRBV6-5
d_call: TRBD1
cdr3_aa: CASSYGQGTDTQYF
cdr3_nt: TGTGCCAGCAGTTACGGACAGGGCACAGATACGCAGTATTTT

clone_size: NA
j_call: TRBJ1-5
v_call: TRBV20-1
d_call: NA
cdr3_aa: CSARDRGGGNQPQHF
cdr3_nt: TGCAGTGCTAGAGATCGCGGGGGCGGGAATCAGCCCCAGCATTTT

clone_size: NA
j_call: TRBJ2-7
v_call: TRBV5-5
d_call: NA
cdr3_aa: CASSSSTGGEQYF
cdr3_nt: TGTGCCAGCAGCTCATCCACGGGCGGCGAGCAGTACTTC

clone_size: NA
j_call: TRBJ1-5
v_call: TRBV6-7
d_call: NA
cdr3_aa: CASSPTRAGPQPQHF
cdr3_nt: TGTGCCAGCAGTCCTACTCGGGCAGGGCCTCAGCCCCAGCATTTT

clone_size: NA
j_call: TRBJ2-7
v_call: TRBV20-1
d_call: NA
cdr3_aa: CSARGELAYEQYF
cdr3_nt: TGCAGTGCTAGAGGTGAACTAGCCTACGAGCAGTACTTC

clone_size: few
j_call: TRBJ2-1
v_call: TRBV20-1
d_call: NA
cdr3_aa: CSARAQQRPDNEQFF
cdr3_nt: TGCAGTGCTAGAGCCCAACAACGACCAGACAATGAGCAGTTCTTC

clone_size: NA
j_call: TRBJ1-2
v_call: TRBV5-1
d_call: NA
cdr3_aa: CASRPSPWEGYGYTF
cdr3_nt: TGCGCCAGCAGACCCAGCCCCTGGGAGGGCTATGGCTACACCTTC

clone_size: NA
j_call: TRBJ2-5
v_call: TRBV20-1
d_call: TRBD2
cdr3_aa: CSAREVAGGPGEQYF
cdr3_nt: TGCAGTGCTAGAGAGGTAGCGGGAGGGCCGGGGGAGCAGTACTTC

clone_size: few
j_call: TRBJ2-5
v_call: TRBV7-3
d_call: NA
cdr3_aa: CASSAQRKGQGETQYF
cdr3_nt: TGTGCCAGCAGCGCCCAGCGGAAGGGCCAGGGCGAGACCCAGTACTTC

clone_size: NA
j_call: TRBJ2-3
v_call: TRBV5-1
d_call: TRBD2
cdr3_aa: CASSLESSGGQLQYF
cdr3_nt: TGCGCCAGCAGCTTGGAGTCTAGCGGGGGGCAATTGCAGTATTTT

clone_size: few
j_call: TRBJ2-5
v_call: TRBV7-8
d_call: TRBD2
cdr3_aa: CASSSLLAGETQYF
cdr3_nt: TGTGCCAGCAGCTCGCTCCTAGCGGGAGAGACCCAGTACTTC

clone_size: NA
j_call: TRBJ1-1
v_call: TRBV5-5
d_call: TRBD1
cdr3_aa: CASSLLGQGDTEAFF
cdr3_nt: TGTGCCAGCAGCCTACTCGGACAGGGAGACACTGAAGCTTTCTTT

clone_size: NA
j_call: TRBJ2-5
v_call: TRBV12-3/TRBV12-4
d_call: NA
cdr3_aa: CASSLSRRETQYF
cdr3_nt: TGTGCCAGCAGTTTAAGTCGGAGGGAGACCCAGTACTTC

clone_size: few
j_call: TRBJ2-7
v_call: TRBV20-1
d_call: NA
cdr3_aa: CSASIRASFEQYF
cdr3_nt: TGCAGTGCCAGCATCCGGGCTAGCTTCGAGCAGTACTTC

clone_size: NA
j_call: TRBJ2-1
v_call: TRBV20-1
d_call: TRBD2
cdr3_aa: CSARDGLAGGETQFF
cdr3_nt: TGCAGTGCTAGAGACGGACTAGCGGGAGGTGAGACCCAGTTCTTC

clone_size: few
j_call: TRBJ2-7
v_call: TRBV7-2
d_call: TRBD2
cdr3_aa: CASSLERGVHEQYF
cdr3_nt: TGTGCCAGCAGCTTAGAACGGGGGGTCCACGAGCAGTACTTC

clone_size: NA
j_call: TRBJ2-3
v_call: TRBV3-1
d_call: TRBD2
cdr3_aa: CASRLGRFADTQYF
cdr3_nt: TGTGCCAGCCGTCTCGGGAGGTTTGCAGATACGCAGTATTTT

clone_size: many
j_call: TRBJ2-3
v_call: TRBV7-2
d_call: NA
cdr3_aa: CASSQARGHGYTQYF
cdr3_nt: TGTGCCAGCAGCCAGGCGCGGGGCCACGGGTATACGCAGTATTTT